This entry describes one T cell receptor beta chain. Its antigen remains unidentified. The junction and the germline gene differ at one end; a read error may be behind it. The PCR made use of 60 Vbeta and 13 Jbeta primers. Using immunoSEQ multiplex PCR, the repertoire was profiled, and TCRdb retains in-frame clones only, with some absent. The top ten clones hold 0.25% to 0.3% of a sample with 200,000 or so clones, 80% to 85% of them seen once. The data were taken from a study of cytomegalovirus exposure and HLA in healthy donors. Study outcomes and limitations: Productive status was seen about 87% or about 30% of the time for most TCR beta V segments in an earlier analysis. A further, later analysis showed that HLA-associated TCR beta chains (compared with equally common others) were more clonally expanded.

Donors were ostensibly healthy at sampling, although undocumented immune exposures were probable. Germline lookup yields CDR1 MNHEY and CDR2 SVGAGI. The CDR3 runs 15 residues. This clonotype was obtained from a boy aged 5-17 years in good health and CMV-seronegative. The V gene is TRBV6-5, the J gene TRBJ1-4; D might be TRBD1 (5 bases). The sequenced sample was PBMCs. The CDR3 spells CASSPQVEWALGVVF. The CDR3 DNA follows: TGTGCCAGCAGTCCCCAAGTAGAATGGGCCCTAGGGGTCGTTTTT.